This entry describes one T cell receptor beta chain. Per germline, CDR1 SGHVS and CDR2 FQNEAQ. With 5 bases clipped from V and 7 bases from J, the junction kept 27 bases outside the gene matches. CDR3 length: 21 residues. These data come from a study of T cell changes during pregnancy in multiple sclerosis. Libraries were prepared by immunoSEQ multiplex PCR; TCRdb keeps only in-frame clonotypes and omits some of them. The repertoire includes around 57,000 clones, about 89% of them detected once, and 2% to 3% sits in the top ten. The source material was peripheral blood, sampled in the first trimester of pregnancy. The TCR sequence derives from a female donor with multiple sclerosis, enrolled in a pregnancy study. The chain couples TRBV7-8 to TRBJ2-1; the match to TRBD2 covers 9 bases. CDR3 nucleotides: TGTGCCAGCAGCCGAAGGGGTAACGGCGGCGATGGCGGGGGGGCTGGAAATGAGCAGTTCTTC. It specifies CASSRRGNGGDGGGAGNEQFF.